Listed here are 15 T cell receptor beta chains from one sample, sequenced in a study of cytotoxic CD8 clonotypes in ibrutinib-treated CLL. Using immunoSEQ multiplex PCR, the repertoire was profiled, and TCRdb retains in-frame clones only, with some absent. There are some 200,000 clones in the sample; over 60% occur only once, and roughly an eighth lies in the top ten. Sequencing used PBMCs, obtained after 24 months of ibrutinib treatment. Receptors were obtained from a human donor with chronic lymphocytic leukemia.

This chain's CDR3 is CASSQQETYEQYF. Written as DNA, the CDR3 is TGTGCCAGCAGCCAGCAGGAGACCTACGAGCAGTACTTC. The rearrangement links TRBV5-4 to TRBJ2-7; D gene unclear. V was trimmed by 4 bases and J by 2 bases, leaving 10 bases between them. The CDR3 is 13 amino acids. Germline CDR1 SGHNT, CDR2 YYREEE (reference sequence).

The rearrangement links TRBV6-6 to TRBJ1-2, with a weak D call TRBD1 (6 bases). The CDR3 has 13 amino acids. V lost 2 bases to trimming and J lost 7 bases, with 11 bases between them. Germline assignment: CDR1 MNHNY and CDR2 SVGAGI (reference sequence). The CDR3 coding sequence is TGTGCCAGCAGTTACGCAGGGGCGGCTGGCTACACCTTC. Encoded protein: CASSYAGAAGYTF.

CDR3 protein: CSASPGSGYEQYF. The CDR3 region has the DNA TGCAGCGCATCCCCCGGGTCAGGGTACGAGCAGTACTTC. The chain combines TRBV29-1 with TRBJ2-7; possible D gene TRBD1, 5 bases. This CDR3 has 13 residues. Germline loops: CDR1 SQVTM, CDR2 ANQGSEA. Trimming removed 7 bases from V and 4 bases from J, with 17 bases in between.

This rearrangement joins TRBV2 to TRBJ2-7; 8 bases are shared with TRBD2. J lost 2 bases, V lost 8 bases, and 8 bases had no gene match. CDR1 and CDR2 (germline): SNHLY, FYNNEI. The CDR3 is 14 residues long. The CDR3 sequence is CASSSGSVAYEQYF. CDR3 sequence (DNA): TGTGCCAGCTCGAGCGGGAGCGTCGCCTACGAGCAGTACTTC.

The rearrangement links TRBV9 to TRBJ2-3, with TRBD2 matching over 7 bases. The CDR3 loop spans 16 amino acids. With V trimmed by 3 bases and J by 6 bases, 13 bases remained unmatched. Germline lookup yields CDR1 SGDLS and CDR2 YYNGEE. The CDR3 sequence is CASSGLVGGPQDTQYF. CDR3 nucleotide sequence: TGTGCCAGCAGCGGGCTAGTGGGAGGGCCGCAGGATACGCAGTATTTT. Full variable domain (outside the CDR3, taken from reference TRBV9 and TRBJ2-3): DSGVTQTPKHLITATGQRVTLRCSPRSGDLSVYWYQQSLDQGLQFLIQYYNGEERAKGNILERFSAQQFPDLHSELNLSSLELGDSALYFCASSGLVGGPQDTQYFGPGTRLTVL.

The gene calls are TRBV9 and TRBJ2-2; the D is unclear. Germline V lookup: CDR1 SGDLS, CDR2 YYNGEE. The CDR3 consists of 15 residues. V lost 0 bases and J 0 bases, leaving 6 bases between the germline ends. The CDR3 nucleotides are TGTGCCAGCAGCGTAGGGCTGACGAACACCGGGGAGCTGTTTTTT. Protein product: CASSVGLTNTGELFF. Full variable domain (missing parts from reference TRBV9 and TRBJ2-2): DSGVTQTPKHLITATGQRVTLRCSPRSGDLSVYWYQQSLDQGLQFLIQYYNGEERAKGNILERFSAQQFPDLHSELNLSSLELGDSALYFCASSVGLTNTGELFFGEGSRLTVL.

The chain couples TRBV7-2 to TRBJ1-3; 7 bases map to TRBD1. Germline CDR1 is SGHTA and CDR2 is FQGNSA. CDR3 length equals 15 residues. The V gene end was trimmed by 6 bases and the J gene end by 2 bases; junction bases not matched to a gene: 7. As DNA, the CDR3 is TGTGCCAGCAGTCGACAGGGACCCCCTGGAAACACCATATATTTT. It specifies CASSRQGPPGNTIYF.

J is TRBJ2-7 and V is TRBV18; D is unresolved. The CDR3 extends over 14 amino acids. Germline V gives CDR1 KGHSH, CDR2 LQKENI. Trimming took 1 base from V and 3 from J, leaving 10 bases between them. The chain's CDR3 is CASSPRAGRYEQYF. CDR3 sequence (DNA): TGTGCCAGCTCACCACGGGCAGGACGCTACGAGCAGTACTTC.

This sequence joins TRBV7-2 and TRBJ2-5; 8 bases map to TRBD1. Germline V gene lookup returns CDR1 SGHTA and CDR2 FQGNSA. The V gene end was trimmed by 5 bases and the J gene end by 4 bases; junction bases not matched to a gene: 9. The length of the CDR3 is 15 residues. CDR3 in DNA: TGTGCCAGCAGCGGGGACAGGACACGGCCAGAGACCCAGTACTTC. It is translated as CASSGDRTRPETQYF.

A single count supports this clone. The chain combines TRBV18 with TRBJ1-6; no firm D call. Looked up from germline, CDR1 is KGHSH and CDR2 is LQKENI. The CDR3 has 13 residues. Trimming cost V 2 bases and J 7 bases, with 6 bases left between them. As DNA, the CDR3 is TGTGCCAGCTCACCAGCGGGAAATTCACCCCTCCACTTT. Protein: CASSPAGNSPLHF.

The gene calls are TRBV30 and TRBJ1-5; D is undetermined. Trimming removed 0 bases at V and 5 bases at J, with 11 bases between. The CDR3 consists of 14 residues. From germline, CDR1 is GTSNPN and CDR2 SVGIG (reference sequence). CDR3 sequence: CAWSVDGVYQPQHF. In DNA, the CDR3 is TGTGCCTGGAGTGTAGATGGGGTTTATCAGCCCCAGCATTTT.

V gene TRBV28 combines with J gene TRBJ1-5; D call uncertain. V lost 8 bases to trimming and J lost 5 bases, with 4 bases between them. This CDR3 contains 10 residues. Germline CDR1 MDHEN, CDR2 SYDVKM. In DNA, the CDR3 is TGTGCCAGCGGCTATCAGCCCCAGCATTTT. Its protein product is CASGYQPQHF.

The chain combines TRBV30 with TRBJ1-3; D possibly corresponds to TRBD1 (5 bases). Germline V gene lookup returns CDR1 GTSNPN and CDR2 SVGIG (reference sequence). V lost 1 base, J lost 2 bases, and 15 bases lay in between. This CDR3 is 16 amino acids long. For the CDR3, the DNA is TGTGCCTGGAGTGCACGCTCGACAGTCACTGGAAACACCATATATTTT. It codes for CAWSARSTVTGNTIYF.

The chain recombines TRBV5-1 with TRBJ2-5; no definite D call. Germline assignment: CDR1 SGHRS and CDR2 YFSETQ. V was shortened by 0 bases and J by 5 bases, with 5 bases between the two germline ends. The CDR3 totals 12 residues. The CDR3 DNA sequence: TGCGCCAGCAGCTTGGCATCGGAGACCCAGTACTTC. It codes for CASSLASETQYF.

The chain couples TRBV19 to TRBJ2-7, with TRBD1 matching 9 bases. The CDR3 runs to 13 residues. CDR1 and CDR2 (germline): LNHDA, SQIVND (reference sequence). After removal of 5 bases from V and 7 bases from J, the junction contained 6 bases not matched to a gene. The CDR3 nucleotides are TGTGCCAGTAGTGGTAGGACAGGGGTTGAGCAGTACTTC. It is translated as CASSGRTGVEQYF.